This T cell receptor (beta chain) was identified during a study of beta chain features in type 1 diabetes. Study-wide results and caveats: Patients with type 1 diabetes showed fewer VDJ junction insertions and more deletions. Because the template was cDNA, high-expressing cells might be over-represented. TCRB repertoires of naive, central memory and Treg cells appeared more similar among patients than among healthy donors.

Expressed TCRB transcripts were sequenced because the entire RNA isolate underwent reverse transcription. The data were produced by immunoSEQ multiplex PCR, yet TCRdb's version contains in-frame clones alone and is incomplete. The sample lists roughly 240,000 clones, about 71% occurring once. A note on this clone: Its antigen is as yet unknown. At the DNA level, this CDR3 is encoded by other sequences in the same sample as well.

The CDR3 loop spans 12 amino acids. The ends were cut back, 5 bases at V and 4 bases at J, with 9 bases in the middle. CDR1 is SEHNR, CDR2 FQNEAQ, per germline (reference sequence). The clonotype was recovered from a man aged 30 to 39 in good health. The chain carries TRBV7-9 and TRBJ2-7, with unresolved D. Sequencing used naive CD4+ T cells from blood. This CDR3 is CASSPPSYEQYF. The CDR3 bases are TGTGCCAGCAGCCCCCCCTCTTACGAGCAGTACTTC.